This is a list of T cell receptor beta chains from one sample in a study of T cell responses to AZD1222 COVID-19 vaccine. This table comes from immunoSEQ multiplex PCR, and its TCRdb copy is limited to in-frame clones, with some not included. The sample yields 100,000 to 150,000 clones, around 80% seen once. The specimen comprised peripheral blood, sampled 28 days after the second AZD1222 dose. Source of these receptors: an adult who received the AZD1222 COVID-19 vaccine. CDR3s leave out the opening cysteine and the closing phenylalanine or tryptophan. Each record gives: V gene, CDR3 protein.

TRBV11-2,ASSPLAGVLYEQY
TRBV25-1,ASSDGGTATNEKLF
TRBV27,ASSFGGVVNEKLF
TRBV6-2/TRBV6-3,ASSPLGQGNYGYT
TRBV5-1,ASSLAAGGNTEAF
TRBV27,ASSFSGQGQTF
TRBV19,ASSARTGGNEQY
TRBV5-6,ASSSGLAGDPTGELF
TRBV11-2,ASSLVDRKATNEKLF
TRBV7-8,ASSARQGQPQH
TRBV19,ASSSGQGHEQY
TRBV2,ASSEMGGEQY
TRBV4-2,ASSQGGSLTKLF
TRBV29-1,SGTGVGGSYEQY
TRBV6-6,ASISKGQPNQPQH
TRBV15,ATSRLRRQGTPTDTQY
TRBV10-3,AIKGQVGQPQH
TRBV6-1,ASIGGRSPGELF
TRBV5-1,ASSLSGSSYNSPLH
TRBV28,ASSFYRGTGELF
TRBV6-4,ASSPGPLMDTQY
TRBV28,ASSSVTRVGNQPQH
TRBV10-3,AISDNDDGYT
TRBV24-1,ATSGRQGVDYGYT
TRBV11-2,ASSSGIGGEAF
TRBV5-4,ASSFPGQPNTEAF
TRBV13,ASSFGSRGEQY
TRBV18,ASSSAAYEQY
TRBV6-6,ASSYGRWDEQY
TRBV28,ASSLVRTTEAF
TRBV11-2,ASRLRDSKKTQY
TRBV21-1,PSTPPGPGGSPLH
TRBV7-9,ASSSGQSYNSPLH
TRBV5-5,ASSPGSVAFRSNEKLF
TRBV3-1/TRBV3-2,ASSRGTGYGNSPLH
TRBV4-2,ASSQGLGQVGPATNEKLF
TRBV3-1/TRBV3-2,ASSLRTGPGPQH
TRBV5-1,ASSLDGDTGNTIY
TRBV2,ASNLRPGTNEKLF
TRBV6-5,ATRRGHGYT
TRBV5-1,ASSLGPGGGEQY
TRBV9,ASSEAPSFRLTNEKLF